The present entry profiles one T cell receptor (beta chain) with its context. These data are taken from a study of T cell changes during pregnancy in multiple sclerosis. Measured with immunoSEQ multiplex PCR; TCRdb has only the in-frame clones, and not every one. The top ten hold more than 0.6% of the sample, which has approximately 44,000 clones, approximately 90% seen once. This clonotype was sampled from a female donor with multiple sclerosis, enrolled in a pregnancy study. Specimen: CD4+ T cells from peripheral blood mononuclear cells, collected in the first trimester of pregnancy.

CDR3 loop: CASSPTGGDQETQYF. CDR3 in DNA: TGTGCCAGCAGCCCGACAGGGGGCGACCAAGAGACCCAGTACTTC. The gene calls are TRBV5-4 and TRBJ2-5; 10 bases map to TRBD1. The V gene's germline CDR1 is SGHNT and CDR2 YYREEE (reference sequence). Losses at the gene ends were 4 bases for V and 0 bases for J; bases not matched to a gene: 3. The length of the CDR3 is 15 residues.